A single sample is the source of the 32 T cell receptor beta chains below, sequenced in a study of blood T cell repertoires in COVID-19. Profiled with immunoSEQ multiplex PCR; TCRdb holds only in-frame clones, not every one. The sample yields about 260,000 clones, 75% to 90% seen once. The sequenced sample was PBMCs or T cells enriched from blood (not recorded which). Receptors were obtained from a woman aged 40 to 50 who had been exposed to COVID-19.

The chain carries TRBV28 and TRBJ1-2; the D gene is possibly TRBD1 (5 bases). Germline V CDR1 and CDR2: MDHEN, SYDVKM. This CDR3 is 14 amino acids long. V lost 4 bases, J lost 4 bases, and 13 bases lay in between. This chain's CDR3 is CASSSTGVFYGYTF. The CDR3 coding sequence is TGTGCCAGCAGTTCCACGGGGGTTTTCTATGGCTACACCTTC.

The V and J genes are TRBV19 and TRBJ1-6, with TRBD1 matching over 11 bases. The CDR3 spans 15 residues. Germline V lookup: CDR1 LNHDA, CDR2 SQIVND (reference sequence). V shed 5 bases and J 9 bases; nucleotides not matched to a gene: 6. The CDR3, as DNA: TGTGCCAGTAGTCCCAGGACAGGGGGCAGTTCACCCCTCCACTTT. Amino acids: CASSPRTGGSSPLHF.

This clone has a handful of counts. The rearrangement uses TRBV28 and TRBJ2-3; no reliable D call. Trimming cost V 1 base and J 5 bases, with 7 bases left between them. Germline V gene data show CDR1 as MDHEN and CDR2 as SYDVKM. The CDR3 covers 13 residues. The CDR3 here is CASSLSLEDTQYF. CDR3 sequence (DNA): TGTGCCAGCAGTTTATCCCTAGAAGATACGCAGTATTTT.

The chain is built from TRBV5-6 and TRBJ2-2; TRBD1 matches 9 bases. Per germline, CDR1 SGHDT and CDR2 YYEEEE. With V trimmed by 4 bases and J by 5 bases, 9 bases remained unmatched. CDR3 length: 16 amino acids. CDR3 residues: CASSLLGTGTTGELFF. The CDR3 coding sequence is TGTGCCAGCAGCCTCCTAGGGACAGGGACTACCGGGGAGCTGTTTTTT.

The chain recombines TRBV20-1 with TRBJ1-1; the D gene is possibly TRBD1 (6 bases). The CDR3 has 12 residues. V was shortened by 4 bases and J by 6 bases, with 12 bases between the two germline ends. Germline CDR1 reads DFQATT; CDR2 reads SNEGSKA (reference sequence). For the CDR3, the DNA is TGCAGTGCTAATGACAGGATCGCTGAAGCTTTCTTT. This encodes CSANDRIAEAFF.

Only a few counts were recorded for this clone. The chain carries TRBV7-9 and TRBJ1-1, with no clear D. The germline CDR1 and CDR2 sequences are SEHNR and FQNEAQ (reference sequence). The germline V and J ends were trimmed by 3 bases and 5 bases, with 13 bases remaining between them. The CDR3 runs 14 residues. The DNA of the CDR3 is TGTGCCAGCAGCTTTGAGGACGGGAGGACTGAAGCTTTCTTT. Encoded protein: CASSFEDGRTEAFF.

V gene TRBV6-2 or TRBV6-3 combines with J gene TRBJ2-5; TRBD2 might be the D (5 bases). V lost 0 bases and J 5 bases, leaving 13 bases between the germline ends. From germline, CDR1 is MNHEY and CDR2 SVGEGT. The CDR3 consists of 15 residues. The DNA for the CDR3 is TGTGCCAGCAGTTACTCGGACTTTCTGGGGGAGACCCAGTACTTC. It is translated as CASSYSDFLGETQYF.

This clone was seen just once. V gene TRBV7-8 combines with J gene TRBJ2-1; no clear D gene. The CDR3 runs 14 residues. The germline CDR1 and CDR2 sequences are SGHVS and FQNEAQ. Trimming cost V 0 bases and J 10 bases, with 13 bases left between them. For the CDR3, the DNA is TGTGCCAGCAGCTTAGCGCGTTTCGGTTGGGAGCAGTTCTTC. Translating gives CASSLARFGWEQFF.

This chain uses TRBV19 with TRBJ1-2; maybe TRBD1 (5 bases). This CDR3 spans 18 amino acids. Trimming left V 0 bases short and J 1 base short, with 18 bases between. The germline V gene encodes CDR1 LNHDA and CDR2 SQIVND (reference sequence). CDR3 loop: CASSIEGARLGLNYGYTF. As DNA, the CDR3 is TGTGCCAGTAGTATAGAAGGGGCCAGGCTGGGACTTAACTATGGCTACACCTTC.

V is TRBV29-1 and J is TRBJ1-1; a weak D match, TRBD1 (6 bases). Germline V gives CDR1 SQVTM, CDR2 ANQGSEA. The CDR3 has 15 amino acids. V gave up 1 base and J gave up 0 bases, with 12 bases separating them. The chain's CDR3 is CSVEGWTVMNTEAFF. In nucleotides, the CDR3 is TGCAGCGTTGAAGGGTGGACAGTCATGAACACTGAAGCTTTCTTT.

The V call is TRBV27, the J call TRBJ2-3; D remains unclear. Germline V gene data show CDR1 as MNHEY and CDR2 as SMNVEV (reference sequence). The CDR3 loop spans 12 amino acids. V lost 3 bases and J lost 4, with 5 bases in between. The CDR3 nucleotides read TGTGCCAGCAGTTTCAGCGCAGATACGCAGTATTTT. It encodes CASSFSADTQYF.

As concerns this clone: Relative to the germline gene, one junction end is altered; a read error may explain this. V gene TRBV5-1 combines with J gene TRBJ2-3; D possibly corresponds to TRBD1 (6 bases). The germline gives CDR1 SGHRS, CDR2 YFSETQ. This CDR3 comprises 11 residues. CDR3: CASRGADTQYF. The CDR3 DNA reads TGTGCCAGCAGGGGAGCAGATACGCAGTATTTT.

This chain links TRBV25-1 with TRBJ2-7; the D is unclear. Germline-derived CDR1 and CDR2 are MGHDK and SYGVNS. The CDR3 contains 13 residues. Trimming took off 3 bases at V and 3 bases at J, with 9 bases between the two ends. CDR3 in DNA: TGTGCCAGCAGTGACAGGCCTGGCTACGAGCAGTACTTC. It codes for CASSDRPGYEQYF.

The chain couples TRBV7-8 to TRBJ1-2; tentative D call: TRBD1 (6 bases). V shed 4 bases and J shed 2 bases, with 14 bases lying between them. The CDR3 length is 15 residues. The germline gives CDR1 SGHVS, CDR2 FQNEAQ. The chain's CDR3 is CASSSSDRRNYGYTF. The CDR3 DNA reads as TGTGCCAGCAGCTCCTCAGACAGGAGAAACTATGGCTACACCTTC.

This clone was counted a few times. The J gene is TRBJ2-5, the V gene TRBV7-9, with 9 bases that match TRBD2. J was trimmed by 5 bases and V by 4 bases; bases with no gene match: 5. CDR3 length equals 14 residues. The germline V gene has CDR1 SEHNR and CDR2 FQNEAQ (reference sequence). The CDR3 bases are TGTGCCAGCAGCTCTAGGACTAGCGAGGAGACCCAGTACTTC. Translated: CASSSRTSEETQYF.

CDR3 coding DNA: TGTGCCAGCAGCCGGACTAGCGGGGGCTCTTCCTACGAGCAGTACTTC. The encoded protein is CASSRTSGGSSYEQYF. This chain connects TRBV11-2 to TRBJ2-7; TRBD2 matches at 13 bases. In germline, CDR1 is SGHAT, CDR2 FQNNGV. There are 16 residues in the CDR3. After removal of 5 bases from V and 1 base from J, the junction contained 5 bases not matched to a gene.

In DNA form, the CDR3 reads TGTGCCAGCAGTTACTCGATTATATCCGGGCAGTACTTC. Translation: CASSYSIISGQYF. The chain joins TRBV6-5 to TRBJ2-7; D is ambiguous. The germline V gene encodes CDR1 MNHEY and CDR2 SVGAGI. V lost 0 bases to trimming and J lost 9 bases, with 12 bases between them. This CDR3 spans 13 amino acids.

V and J are TRBV20-1 and TRBJ2-7, with TRBD1 matching over 7 bases. The CDR3 has 21 residues. Losses at the gene ends were 3 bases for V and 0 bases for J; bases not matched to a gene: 26. Germline-derived CDR1 and CDR2 are DFQATT and SNEGSKA (reference sequence). For the CDR3, the DNA is TGCAGTGCTAGTTTAATCACCTACCGGGACAGCGGACAATTAAGCTCCTACGAGCAGTACTTC. Residues: CSASLITYRDSGQLSSYEQYF.

The rearrangement joins TRBV6-2 or TRBV6-3 to TRBJ1-1; D unresolved. Germline CDR1 MNHEY, CDR2 SVGEGT. Trimming removed 2 bases at V and 4 bases at J, with 14 bases between. The CDR3 length is 15 residues. CDR3 in amino acids: CASSYLGRLGTEAFF. The DNA of the CDR3 is TGTGCCAGCAGTTACCTCGGGAGATTGGGCACTGAAGCTTTCTTT.

This clone was recorded many times. CDR3 protein: CASSYRGSFTEAFF. The CDR3 region has the DNA TGTGCCAGTAGTTACAGGGGCTCGTTCACTGAAGCTTTCTTT. The chain joins TRBV19 to TRBJ1-1, with TRBD1 matching over 7 bases. Germline V CDR1 and CDR2: LNHDA, SQIVND (reference sequence). The CDR3 runs to 14 residues. V was clipped by 5 bases and J by 4 bases; unmatched bases: 7.

The chain combines TRBV7-2 with TRBJ1-1, with 7 bases aligning to TRBD1. J was trimmed by 1 base and V by 5 bases; bases with no gene match: 13. CDR1 and CDR2 (germline): SGHTA, FQGNSA. This CDR3 spans 17 amino acids. The CDR3: CASSLRPLGQSNTEAFF. In nucleotides, the CDR3 is TGTGCCAGCAGCCTACGGCCCTTGGGACAGTCGAACACTGAAGCTTTCTTT.

Only a few counts were recorded for this clone. The chain carries TRBV19 and TRBJ1-6; possible D gene TRBD1, 5 bases. This CDR3 is 14 amino acids long. In germline, CDR1 is LNHDA, CDR2 SQIVND (reference sequence). V shed 5 bases and J shed 8 bases, with 13 bases lying between them. The CDR3 loop reads CASSAPGADSPLHF. CDR3 sequence (DNA): TGTGCCAGTAGTGCGCCTGGGGCCGATTCACCCCTCCACTTT.

The V gene is TRBV5-1, the J gene TRBJ1-6, with D tentatively TRBD1 (5 bases). Trimming pared 0 bases from V and 10 bases from J, leaving 14 bases between. This CDR3 spans 15 amino acids. Germline-derived CDR1 and CDR2 are SGHRS and YFSETQ. DNA for the CDR3: TGCGCCAGCAGCTTGGAACAGGCCGATTTCTCACCCCTCCACTTT. Residues: CASSLEQADFSPLHF.

The chain links TRBV19 to TRBJ1-5; 7 bases agree with TRBD1. With 3 bases clipped from V and 6 bases from J, the junction kept 17 bases outside the gene matches. CDR1 is LNHDA and CDR2 is SQIVND in the germline V gene (reference sequence). CDR3 size: 18 residues. CDR3 sequence: CASSISPDRAPRGQPQHF. In DNA, the CDR3 is TGTGCCAGTAGTATTAGCCCCGACAGGGCTCCGCGGGGTCAGCCCCAGCATTTT.

J is TRBJ1-2 and V is TRBV28, with TRBD1 matching 7 bases. The J segment lost 4 bases and the V segment lost 4 bases, leaving 6 bases of the junction unmatched. The CDR3 is made up of 14 amino acids. Germline V gene data show CDR1 as MDHEN and CDR2 as SYDVKM. CDR3: CASSSTGVGYGYTF. In nucleotides, the CDR3 is TGTGCCAGCAGTTCCACAGGGGTGGGCTATGGCTACACCTTC.

This chain connects TRBV6-5 to TRBJ1-1; 8 bases align to TRBD1. V gave up 4 bases and J gave up 6 bases; unmatched junction bases: 7. The CDR3 extends over 14 amino acids. CDR1 is MNHEY and CDR2 is SVGAGI in the germline V gene. The CDR3 reads CASSSTGDIAEAFF. The CDR3, as DNA: TGTGCCAGCAGTTCGACAGGGGATATTGCTGAAGCTTTCTTT.

The genes are TRBV13 and TRBJ1-2, with 10 bases identical to TRBD1. With V trimmed by 5 bases and J by 3 bases, 3 bases remained unmatched. Germline-derived CDR1 and CDR2 are PRHDT and FYEKMQ (reference sequence). The CDR3 runs 14 residues. The CDR3, as DNA: TGTGCCAGCAGCCTCGGGACAGGGGACTATGGCTACACCTTC. It codes for CASSLGTGDYGYTF. Using reference TRBV13 and TRBJ1-2 for the parts outside the CDR3, the full variable domain is AAGVIQSPRHLIKEKRETATLKCYPIPRHDTVYWYQQGPGQDPQFLISFYEKMQSDKGSIPDRFSAQQFSDYHSELNMSSLELGDSALYFCASSLGTGDYGYTFGSGTRLTVV.

The chain recombines TRBV24-1 with TRBJ2-1; 14 bases line up with TRBD2. This CDR3 is 17 amino acids long. The germline gives CDR1 KGHDR, CDR2 SFDVKD. Trimming took 1 base from V and 6 from J; bases not matched to a gene: 4. CDR3 nucleotides: TGTGCCACCAGTGATTTCGGGACTAGCGGGAGACGCAATGAGCAGTTCTTC. It yields the protein CATSDFGTSGRRNEQFF.

The J gene is TRBJ2-3, the V gene TRBV27, with D possibly being TRBD1 (6 bases). Trimming took off 5 bases at V and 2 bases at J, with 17 bases between the two ends. CDR3 length: 16 residues. From germline, CDR1 is MNHEY and CDR2 SMNVEV (reference sequence). The CDR3, as DNA: TGTGCCAGCAGTCTACAGGGTAAGGGAAACACAGATACGCAGTATTTT. Protein sequence: CASSLQGKGNTDTQYF.

This chain links TRBV5-3 with TRBJ1-6, with D perhaps matching TRBD1 (6 bases). TRBV5-3 is labeled an ORF, and its function is uncertain. With 8 bases removed from V and 7 bases from J, the gap between germline ends came to 19 bases. The CDR3 sequence is 15 residues long. In DNA, the CDR3 is TGTGCCAGGACCTCAATGGGGAGGGGGAATTCACCCCTCCACTTT. Amino acids: CARTSMGRGNSPLHF.

Only a few counts were recorded for this clone. This chain uses TRBV21-1 with TRBJ2-7; TRBD1 was called by the table and not checked on the DNA. TRBV21-1 is listed as a pseudogene. The CDR3 is 17 residues long. The DNA for the CDR3 is TGTGCCAGCACCGTTGGAGACGGACACAAGTTTTACTACGAGCAGTACGTC. Amino acid sequence: CASTVGDGHKFYYEQYV.

This clone was counted once. The chain recombines TRBV7-3 with TRBJ2-1, with 9 bases identical to TRBD2. V gave up 2 bases and J gave up 4 bases; unmatched junction bases: 6. Germline V gene sequence: CDR1 SGHTA, CDR2 FQGTGA. This CDR3 is built from 16 residues. The CDR3 reads CASSLRAGGPYNEQFF. The CDR3 nucleotides read TGTGCCAGCAGCTTACGGGCGGGAGGGCCTTACAATGAGCAGTTCTTC.